The 15 T cell receptor beta chains presented below share a single source sample, sequenced in a study of long-term antiretroviral therapy in people with HIV. A v3.0 immunoSEQ assay was performed at survey level. Some clones are missing from TCRdb's copy, which holds only in-frame ones; the method was immunoSEQ multiplex PCR. The top ten hold roughly 13% of the sample, which has 35,000 to 40,000 clones, roughly 80% seen once. This sample comprised unsorted PBMCs, obtained 0.3 years after starting antiretroviral therapy. These receptors originate from a man aged 18-30 years with HIV.

The chain links TRBV11-1 to TRBJ2-1; TRBD2 aligns across 10 bases. Per the germline V gene, CDR1 is SGHAT and CDR2 is FQDESV (reference sequence). J was trimmed by 0 bases and V by 1 base; bases with no gene match: 6. The CDR3 spans 18 residues. CDR3 nucleotide sequence: TGTGCCAGCAGCTTAGGGCTAGCGGGAGTAAACTCCTACAATGAGCAGTTCTTC. The encoded protein is CASSLGLAGVNSYNEQFF. Filled out from reference TRBV11-1 and TRBJ2-1, the complete variable domain reads EAEVAQSPRYKITEKSQAVAFWCDPISGHATLYWYRQILGQGPELLVQFQDESVVDDSQLPKDRFSAERLKGVDSTLKIQPAELGDSAMYLCASSLGLAGVNSYNEQFFGPGTRLTVL.

The chain carries TRBV6-6 and TRBJ1-4, with D possibly being TRBD1 (6 bases). The length of the CDR3 is 15 residues. V dropped 0 bases and J dropped 5 bases, with 10 bases sitting between them. CDR1 and CDR2 (germline): MNHNY, SVGAGI (reference sequence). The CDR3 DNA reads TGTGCCAGCAGTTACTCGGGCCAGGGGAATGAAAAACTGTTTTTT. As protein: CASSYSGQGNEKLFF.

V gene TRBV29-1 combines with J gene TRBJ2-3, with 7 nucleotides matching TRBD1. The CDR3 spans 13 residues. J lost 4 bases, V lost 4 bases, and 5 bases had no gene match. Germline V CDR1 and CDR2: SQVTM, ANQGSEA. CDR3 residues: CSVGQGGADTQYF. DNA of the CDR3: TGCAGCGTTGGACAGGGTGGTGCAGATACGCAGTATTTT.

The chain joins TRBV7-9 to TRBJ1-4, with D perhaps matching TRBD1 (5 bases). The length of the CDR3 is 18 residues. CDR1 is SEHNR and CDR2 is FQNEAQ in the germline V gene (reference sequence). V was pared by 5 bases and J by 8 bases, with 27 bases between. The CDR3 DNA is TGTGCCAGCAGCCCTCCGGGACGCACACTCCCCCAGCCAGAAAAACTGTTTTTT. This encodes CASSPPGRTLPQPEKLFF.

Only a few counts were recorded for this clone. CDR3: CASSLYRDSNQPQHF. The CDR3 nucleotides are TGCGCCAGCAGCCTTTACCGGGACTCCAATCAGCCCCAGCATTTT. This chain connects TRBV4-1 to TRBJ1-5; weak D call: TRBD1 (5 bases). This CDR3 has 15 amino acids. Germline V gene data show CDR1 as MGHRA and CDR2 as YSYEKL. Trimming removed 4 bases from V and 3 bases from J, with 13 bases in between.

The chain recombines TRBV29-1 with TRBJ2-7; 12 nucleotides line up with TRBD2. From germline, CDR1 is SQVTM and CDR2 ANQGSEA. The CDR3 loop spans 13 amino acids. V was pared by 7 bases and J by 2 bases, with 3 bases of the junction left unmatched. The CDR3 bases are TGCAGCGCGTGGACTAGCGGGACCTACGAGCAGTACTTC. As protein: CSAWTSGTYEQYF.

The chain couples TRBV7-3 to TRBJ2-2; 7 bases are a match to TRBD2. Germline values: CDR1 SGHTA, CDR2 FQGTGA. This CDR3 has 14 residues. With V trimmed by 5 bases and J by 2 bases, 2 bases remained unmatched. CDR3: CASSRDYNTGELFF. The CDR3 DNA reads as TGTGCCAGCAGCCGGGACTATAACACCGGGGAGCTGTTTTTT.

V gene TRBV7-9 combines with J gene TRBJ1-1, with 8 bases aligning to TRBD1. This CDR3 has 17 residues. The junction had 15 bases not matched to a gene; V was cut back by 5 bases and J by 4 bases. Germline loops: CDR1 SEHNR, CDR2 FQNEAQ (reference sequence). The CDR3 loop is CASSGGLTGAATTEAFF. CDR3 in DNA: TGTGCCAGCAGCGGGGGCCTGACAGGGGCCGCAACCACTGAAGCTTTCTTT. Complete variable domain (other parts from reference TRBV7-9 and TRBJ1-1): DTGVSQNPRHKITKRGQNVTFRCDPISEHNRLYWYRQTLGQGPEFLTYFQNEAQLEKSRLLSDRFSAERPKGSFSTLEIQRTEQGDSAMYLCASSGGLTGAATTEAFFGQGTRLTVV.

This clone was recorded only once. V and J are TRBV30 and TRBJ1-5, with TRBD1 as a possible D gene (6 bases). The germline gives CDR1 GTSNPN, CDR2 SVGIG (reference sequence). This CDR3 has 16 amino acids. V lost 0 bases and J lost 9, with 21 bases in between. The CDR3 DNA follows: TGTGCCTGGAGTGTACGAACGAACAGGGCACAAGGGCCCCAGCATTTT. Its protein product is CAWSVRTNRAQGPQHF.

J is TRBJ1-4 and V is TRBV27; no firm D call. The CDR3 consists of 16 residues. The germline V gene has CDR1 MNHEY and CDR2 SMNVEV (reference sequence). Between the trimmed V and J ends, which lost 3 bases and 5 bases, there was a span of 16 bases. DNA of the CDR3: TGTGCCAGCAGTTTGAAAGGGTGGTACTTCAATGAAAAACTGTTTTTT. Translated: CASSLKGWYFNEKLFF.

Of note for this clone: The germline gene is not matched at one end of the junction; a read error may be the cause. The chain employs TRBV5-4 and TRBJ2-3; 12 bases match TRBD2. This CDR3 is 16 amino acids long. Germline V gene sequence: CDR1 SGHNT, CDR2 YYREEE (reference sequence). DNA for the CDR3: TGTGCCAGCAGCACACGGACTAGCGGGGACACAGGTACGCAGTATTTT. Protein: CASSTRTSGDTGTQYF.

The genes are TRBV28 and TRBJ2-5; D is uncertain. Germline values: CDR1 MDHEN, CDR2 SYDVKM. The length of the CDR3 is 15 residues. V dropped 5 bases and J dropped 2 bases, with 15 bases sitting between them. CDR3 region: CASSPITVQQETQYF. The CDR3 nucleotides are TGTGCCAGCAGTCCTATCACGGTACAGCAAGAGACCCAGTACTTC.

This clone has a single count. This sequence joins TRBV5-4 and TRBJ2-7, with 7 nucleotides matching TRBD1. CDR3 size: 14 residues. CDR1 SGHNT and CDR2 YYREEE come from the germline V gene (reference sequence). The junction had 8 bases not matched to a gene; V was cut back by 2 bases and J by 6 bases. The CDR3 loop is CASSFGQDPGEQYF. In DNA form, the CDR3 reads TGTGCCAGCAGCTTCGGACAGGATCCCGGCGAGCAGTACTTC. The complete variable domain, with remaining parts taken from reference TRBV5-4 and TRBJ2-7, reads ETGVTQSPTHLIKTRGQQVTLRCSSQSGHNTVSWYQQALGQGPQFIFQYYREEENGRGNFPPRFSGLQFPNYSSELNVNALELDDSALYLCASSFGQDPGEQYFGPGTRLTVT.

The table lists this clone with a count of one. This chain uses TRBV28 with TRBJ2-3, with TRBD2 matching over 16 bases. Germline V gene sequence: CDR1 MDHEN, CDR2 SYDVKM. The CDR3 has 16 residues. After removal of 5 bases from V and 6 bases from J, the junction contained 5 bases not matched to a gene. This CDR3 is CASSPGLAGGRDTQYF. The CDR3 DNA is TGTGCCAGCAGTCCGGGACTAGCGGGAGGGCGCGATACGCAGTATTTT.

The rearrangement uses TRBV5-1 and TRBJ2-1; D assignment may be TRBD1 or TRBD2 (6 bases each). The V end was cut by 4 bases, the J end by 7 bases, with 15 bases between. The V gene's germline CDR1 is SGHRS and CDR2 YFSETQ. The CDR3 covers 14 residues. The CDR3 bases are TGCGCCAGCAGCCCCGTGGGGGGCGCGAATGAGCAGTTCTTC. Translation gives CASSPVGGANEQFF. The full variable domain, with the rest looked up from reference TRBV5-1 and TRBJ2-1, is KAGVTQTPRYLIKTRGQQVTLSCSPISGHRSVSWYQQTPGQGLQFLFEYFSETQRNKGNFPGRFSGRQFSNSRSEMNVSTLELGDSALYLCASSPVGGANEQFFGPGTRLTVL.